Listed here are 26 T cell receptor beta chains from one sample, sequenced in a study of T cell responses to AZD1222 COVID-19 vaccine. Assay used: immunoSEQ multiplex PCR; TCRdb lists only in-frame clones, some missing. This sample has roughly 160,000 clones, with 80% to 95% found just once. The sample here was peripheral blood, taken on day 0 of AZD1222 vaccination. The origin of the receptors is an adult in good health.

The chain employs TRBV4-2 and TRBJ1-5; D is unresolved. Trimming removed 1 base at V and 9 bases at J, with 16 bases between. Germline CDR1 and CDR2: LGHNA and YNFKEQ. The CDR3 extends over 15 amino acids. The CDR3 spells CASSQATANDLPQHF. DNA of the CDR3: TGTGCCAGCAGCCAAGCCACAGCCAATGACCTGCCCCAGCATTTT.

The J gene is TRBJ2-5, the V gene TRBV30, with a weak D call TRBD1 (5 bases). Per the germline V gene, CDR1 is GTSNPN and CDR2 is SVGIG (reference sequence). This CDR3 has 13 residues. V was clipped by 1 base and J by 1 base, with 7 bases between them. CDR3 residues: CAWSGQPQETQYF. In DNA, the CDR3 is TGTGCCTGGAGTGGACAGCCCCAAGAGACCCAGTACTTC.

The chain is built from TRBV15 and TRBJ2-7; 7 bases match TRBD2. The CDR3 has 15 amino acids. Germline V gene sequence: CDR1 LNHNV, CDR2 YYDKDF (reference sequence). V lost 5 bases to trimming and J lost 1 base; unmatched junction nucleotides: 8. CDR3 bases: TGTGCCACCAGCTTTCCCGGCGGGGGATCCTACGAGCAGTACTTC. Translating it yields CATSFPGGGSYEQYF.

The chain recombines TRBV7-8 with TRBJ1-5; no reliable D call. CDR1 is SGHVS and CDR2 is FQNEAQ in the germline V gene. The CDR3 sequence is 17 residues long. Trimming took off 5 bases at V and 0 bases at J, with 17 bases between the two ends. The CDR3: CASSLSLVVNSNQPQHF. The CDR3 region has the DNA TGTGCCAGCAGCCTCTCTTTGGTGGTAAATAGCAATCAGCCCCAGCATTTT.

This clone was detected only a few times. The V call is TRBV2, the J call TRBJ1-6; TRBD1 matches at 9 bases. The V gene's germline CDR1 is SNHLY and CDR2 FYNNEI. The length of the CDR3 is 17 residues. J was trimmed by 5 bases and V by 2 bases; bases with no gene match: 7. CDR3 bases: TGTGCCAGCAGTGAACAGGGGACAGGGAGAAATAATTCACCCCTCCACTTT. Encoded protein: CASSEQGTGRNNSPLHF.

V gene TRBV4-1 combines with J gene TRBJ1-2; D unresolved. CDR1 is MGHRA and CDR2 is YSYEKL in the germline V gene. V lost 1 base to trimming and J lost 4 bases, with 16 bases between them. The CDR3 covers 16 residues. DNA of the CDR3: TGCGCCAGCAGCCAAGCGATGACTCTGCCTAGCTATGGCTACACCTTC. Residues: CASSQAMTLPSYGYTF.

This clone was detected once. The chain couples TRBV6-2 or TRBV6-3 to TRBJ2-3; 7 bases align to TRBD2. The CDR3 runs 14 residues. Germline V gene lookup returns CDR1 MNHEY and CDR2 SVGEGT. The V segment lost 2 bases and the J segment 2 bases; nucleotides outside the gene matches: 1. The CDR3 nucleotides are TGTGCCAGCAGTTACGGGACTACCACAGATACGCAGTATTTT. This codes for CASSYGTTTDTQYF.

The chain employs TRBV5-1 and TRBJ1-1; 7 bases line up with TRBD1. The germline gives CDR1 SGHRS, CDR2 YFSETQ. The V segment lost 2 bases and the J segment 1 base; nucleotides outside the gene matches: 8. The CDR3 spans 16 residues. The DNA of the CDR3 is TGCGCCAGCAGCTTTGAGGGGGCAAGGAGGAACACTGAAGCTTTCTTT. This sequence encodes CASSFEGARRNTEAFF.

The rearrangement joins TRBV6-5 to TRBJ2-7, with D perhaps TRBD1 (6 bases). Germline V gives CDR1 MNHEY, CDR2 SVGAGI. This CDR3 has 11 residues. V lost 10 bases and J lost 5, with 12 bases in between. CDR3 residues: CATTGGHEQYF. CDR3 coding DNA: TGTGCCACTACTGGGGGCCACGAGCAGTACTTC.

The chain links TRBV4-1 to TRBJ1-4, with unresolved D. This CDR3 is 16 amino acids long. Trimming shortened V by 1 base and J by 5 bases, and 14 bases separated the two germline ends. Germline V lookup: CDR1 MGHRA, CDR2 YSYEKL. CDR3 protein: CASSQVLGSQNEKLFF. As DNA, the CDR3 is TGCGCCAGCAGCCAAGTTTTGGGCAGCCAAAATGAAAAACTGTTTTTT.

The chain employs TRBV11-3 and TRBJ2-1, with a possible D match to TRBD2 (7 bases). Germline values: CDR1 SGHNT, CDR2 YENEEA. V lost 4 bases, J lost 5 bases, and 18 bases lay in between. There are 16 residues in the CDR3. The CDR3 loop reads CASSYQGRDVDNEQFF. The DNA for the CDR3 is TGTGCCAGCAGCTACCAGGGGAGGGACGTTGACAATGAGCAGTTCTTC.

This chain joins TRBV19 and TRBJ1-2; tentative D call: TRBD1 (5 bases). V was shortened by 3 bases and J by 8 bases, with 10 bases between the two germline ends. Looked up from germline, CDR1 is LNHDA and CDR2 is SQIVND (reference sequence). The CDR3 has 12 amino acids. The CDR3 here is CASSIGTGGYTF. The CDR3 coding sequence is TGTGCCAGTAGTATTGGGACGGGGGGCTACACCTTC.

The chain carries TRBV2 and TRBJ1-2, with D tentatively TRBD1 (5 bases). Germline CDR1 reads SNHLY; CDR2 reads FYNNEI. Trimming took off 7 bases at V and 2 bases at J, with 14 bases between the two ends. There are 14 residues in the CDR3. Here the CDR3 reads CASTLGRLNYGYTF. For the CDR3, the DNA is TGTGCCAGCACCCTGGGACGTTTGAACTATGGCTACACCTTC.

V and J are TRBV6-1 and TRBJ2-6; D uncertain. The CDR3 runs 17 residues. Trimming stripped 0 bases from V and 0 bases from J, with 9 bases between. CDR1 MNHNS and CDR2 SASEGT come from the germline V gene. The DNA of the CDR3 is TGTGCCAGCAGTGAAGCGCACCGGAGCTCTGGGGCCAACGTCCTGACTTTC. It is translated as CASSEAHRSSGANVLTF.

The V call is TRBV10-2, the J call TRBJ2-5; 9 nucleotides line up with TRBD2. Trimming at V came to 2 bases and at J to 1 base, leaving 17 bases not matched to a gene. The CDR3 is made up of 20 amino acids. CDR1 WSHSY and CDR2 SAAADI come from the germline V gene. Here the CDR3 reads CASSEGDGGRAGRLQETQYF. The CDR3, as DNA: TGCGCCAGCAGTGAGGGTGATGGCGGGAGGGCTGGTAGGCTCCAAGAGACCCAGTACTTC.

The gene calls are TRBV27 and TRBJ1-3; D gene uncertain. V was trimmed by 2 bases and J by 4 bases, leaving 12 bases between them. CDR1 and CDR2 from the germline V gene are MNHEY and SMNVEV (reference sequence). The CDR3 consists of 15 residues. The CDR3 DNA reads TGTGCCAGCAGTTTAGCCTTGTTCCCGGGAAACACCATATATTTT. This translates into CASSLALFPGNTIYF.

This clone has only one observation. The gene calls are TRBV18 and TRBJ2-7; 7 bases are shared with TRBD1. The CDR3 is 13 residues long. Germline V gene sequence: CDR1 KGHSH, CDR2 LQKENI. Trimming at V came to 6 bases and at J to 2 bases, leaving 4 bases not matched to a gene. The CDR3 loop reads CASSPDRAYEQYF. The CDR3 nucleotides are TGTGCCAGCTCTCCCGACAGGGCCTACGAGCAGTACTTC.

V usage is TRBV27 and J usage is TRBJ2-7; 11 nucleotides align to TRBD1. Germline assignment: CDR1 MNHEY and CDR2 SMNVEV (reference sequence). V trimming: 8 bases; J trimming: 6 bases; junction bases outside the gene matches: 3. This CDR3 spans 12 amino acids. CDR3 sequence: CASGGTGGEQYF. The CDR3 DNA follows: TGTGCCAGCGGCGGGACAGGGGGCGAGCAGTACTTC.

The chain links TRBV2 to TRBJ2-3, with D perhaps matching TRBD2 (5 bases). This CDR3 contains 12 residues. Germline V gene lookup returns CDR1 SNHLY and CDR2 FYNNEI. Trimming removed 6 bases from V and 2 bases from J, with 6 bases in between. The CDR3, as DNA: TGTGCCAGCAGAGCGGTCACAGATACGCAGTATTTT. As protein: CASRAVTDTQYF.

This clone came up once. The chain employs TRBV5-1 and TRBJ1-2; D may be TRBD1 (6 bases). Germline CDR1 SGHRS, CDR2 YFSETQ. Deletions cut 4 bases from V and 14 bases from J, with 18 bases between. The length of the CDR3 is 12 residues. CDR3 nucleotide sequence: TGCGCCAGCAGCCCCCCTGGCCAGGGGAGGACCTTC. Its translation: CASSPPGQGRTF.

The CDR3 nucleotides are TGCGCCAGCAGCCTTCAAGTTTCAGACTACAATGAGCAGTTCTTC. Amino acids: CASSLQVSDYNEQFF. This chain joins TRBV5-1 and TRBJ2-1; D gene unclear. V lost 4 bases and J lost 3, with 14 bases in between. The germline gives CDR1 SGHRS, CDR2 YFSETQ. The CDR3 covers 15 residues. The full variable domain, with the rest looked up from reference TRBV5-1 and TRBJ2-1, is KAGVTQTPRYLIKTRGQQVTLSCSPISGHRSVSWYQQTPGQGLQFLFEYFSETQRNKGNFPGRFSGRQFSNSRSEMNVSTLELGDSALYLCASSLQVSDYNEQFFGPGTRLTVL.

V gene TRBV19 combines with J gene TRBJ2-3; D is possibly TRBD2 (6 bases). The CDR3 has 17 amino acids. CDR1 is LNHDA and CDR2 is SQIVND in the germline V gene (reference sequence). V lost 3 bases, J lost 0 bases, and 16 bases lay in between. Here the CDR3 DNA reads TGTGCCAGTAGTATGGCGGGGACCGGTTATAGCACAGATACGCAGTATTTT. Its protein product is CASSMAGTGYSTDTQYF.

This chain connects TRBV28 to TRBJ2-5; D may be TRBD2 (7 bases). Germline assignment: CDR1 MDHEN and CDR2 SYDVKM. The V end lost 6 bases, the J end lost 1 base, and 12 bases lay between the germline ends. This CDR3 contains 14 residues. CDR3 nucleotide sequence: TGTGCCAGCAGCCGGGGGGCTATCCAAGAGACCCAGTACTTC. Translated, it gives CASSRGAIQETQYF.

The rearrangement links TRBV19 to TRBJ2-4; 9 bases map to TRBD1. With 4 bases clipped from V and 2 bases from J, the junction kept 3 bases outside the gene matches. The CDR3 runs 15 residues. Germline-derived CDR1 and CDR2 are LNHDA and SQIVND (reference sequence). The CDR3: CASSTGTGTKNIQYF. The CDR3 DNA follows: TGTGCCAGTAGTACAGGGACAGGGACCAAAAACATTCAGTACTTC.

In this sample, this clone turned up a few times. The rearrangement uses TRBV27 and TRBJ2-7, with a tentative D call TRBD2 (6 bases). Germline V gene sequence: CDR1 MNHEY, CDR2 SMNVEV (reference sequence). The CDR3 is 13 residues long. Trimming stripped 6 bases from V and 5 bases from J, with 14 bases between. The CDR3 is CASRPLGTHEQYF. The DNA for the CDR3 is TGTGCCAGCAGACCGCTCGGGACTCACGAGCAGTACTTC.

The chain uses TRBV7-2 and TRBJ1-3; no definite D call. This CDR3 region has 16 residues. Per the germline V gene, CDR1 is SGHTA and CDR2 is FQGNSA. V lost 6 bases and J lost 0, with 15 bases in between. The CDR3 DNA is TGTGCCAGCAGTCCCTTCGATGGGTTCTCTGGAAACACCATATATTTT. Its protein is CASSPFDGFSGNTIYF.